This T cell receptor beta chain was observed in a study of blood T cell repertoires in COVID-19. Looking at the study overall: The United States, Italy and Spain provided the acute and convalescent COVID-19 samples. Sources were T cells, B-cell-depleted T cells, or PBMCs; the material itself was cDNA or gDNA.

Authors' processing steps: Nucleated cell number was recorded as an estimate derived from reference gene primer amplification. Assay: immunoSEQ multiplex PCR; the TCRdb copy retains only in-frame clones and omits some. V, J and clone size derive from that table, while D and trimming were established from the DNA sequence. The data hold some 250,000 clones, with approximately 81% observed a single time. CDR1 SGHVS and CDR2 FNYEAQ come from the germline V gene. The CDR3 loop spans 17 amino acids. The junction had 9 bases not matched to a gene; V was cut back by 1 base and J by 1 base. This rearrangement joins TRBV7-6 to TRBJ2-5; 7 bases are a match to TRBD1. This receptor was taken from a woman aged 55-70 years with active or convalescent COVID-19. Material for sequencing was peripheral blood. The DNA of the CDR3 is TGTGCCAGCAGCTTAGAAGAGACAGGGAGATTCCAAGAGACCCAGTACTTC. Translation: CASSLEETGRFQETQYF.